Each of the 27 T cell receptor beta chains below was sequenced from the same sample in a study of CD8+CD57+ T cells in acquired aplastic anemia. It was genomic DNA that served as the template for profiling TCR beta VDJ and CDR3. TCRdb re-called the reads through MiXCR, storing one row per CDR3 protein. Of 350,000 to 450,000 distinct CDR3 sequences in the sample, roughly 68% are singletons; the top ten hold approximately 4%. Input material: sorted CD4+, CD8+, or CD8+CD57+ T cells (not recorded which) from PBMCs. These receptors all stem from a human donor in good health, serving as a control.

Worth noting for this clonotype: This is likely a read error, given that the CDR3 carries no conserved phenylalanine or tryptophan at its end. The limits of the CDR3 on the DNA are not certain, so only TCRdb's listed CDR3 is given. The gene calls are TRBV2 and TRBJ2-6. The CDR3 sequence runs 12 residues, both termini included. The germline gives CDR1 SNHLY, CDR2 FYNNEI. The CDR3 sequence: CASRSGANVLAL.

The chain carries TRBV10-3 and TRBJ2-7; D is uncertain. Germline lookup yields CDR1 ENHRY and CDR2 SYGVKD. CDR3 length: 12 residues. Between the trimmed V and J ends, which lost 3 bases and 6 bases, there was a span of 9 bases. The CDR3 nucleotides read TGTGCCATCAGTGACTCACAATTCGAGCAGTACTTC. Protein: CAISDSQFEQYF.

At least ten counts were recorded for this clonotype. The chain's CDR3 is CSVGTGINEKLFF. For the CDR3, the DNA is TGCAGCGTTGGGACAGGGATAAATGAAAAACTGTTTTTT. This chain joins TRBV29-1 and TRBJ1-4, with TRBD1 matching over 8 bases. The CDR3 sequence is 13 residues long. V shed 4 bases, J shed 5 bases, and the junction held 3 bases outside the gene matches. The germline V gene encodes CDR1 SQVTM and CDR2 ANQGSEA.

The chain joins TRBV7-2 to TRBJ2-7; weak D call: TRBD2 (6 bases). CDR1 and CDR2 from the germline V gene are SGHTA and FQGNSA. This CDR3 spans 15 amino acids. Trimming left V 1 base short and J 7 bases short, with 17 bases between. CDR3 residues: CASSLGRGSYNEQYF. CDR3 bases: TGTGCCAGCAGCTTAGGGCGGGGCTCCTACAATGAGCAGTACTTC. The whole variable domain, filled in from reference TRBV7-2 and TRBJ2-7, reads GAGVSQSPSNKVTEKGKDVELRCDPISGHTALYWYRQSLGQGLEFLIYFQGNSAPDKSGLPSDRFSAERTGGSVSTLTIQRTQQEDSAVYLCASSLGRGSYNEQYFGPGTRLTVT.

This sequence joins TRBV7-2 and TRBJ2-1; no clear D. Germline loops: CDR1 SGHTA, CDR2 FQGNSA. V was cut by 11 bases and J by 8 bases, with 22 bases left in between. CDR3 length: 14 amino acids. CDR3 sequence: CAGRREVELDEQFF. The CDR3 nucleotides are TGTGCCGGCCGGAGAGAGGTAGAGCTGGATGAGCAGTTCTTC.

J is TRBJ2-3 and V is TRBV24-1, with no clear D. Looked up from germline, CDR1 is KGHDR and CDR2 is SFDVKD. V was shortened by 4 bases and J by 2 bases, with 15 bases between the two germline ends. This CDR3 is built from 16 residues. CDR3 nucleotide sequence: TGTGCCACCAGTGACCCCCTGTCAGATAACACAGATACGCAGTATTTT. Its protein is CATSDPLSDNTDTQYF.

On this clonotype itself: The junction differs from germline at one of its ends, possibly a read error. V gene TRBV7-2 combines with J gene TRBJ1-2, with unresolved D. This CDR3 spans 14 amino acids. Germline values: CDR1 SGHTA, CDR2 FQGNSA. As DNA, the CDR3 is TGTGGCAGCAGCTTAGGAGAGGGTGGCCATGGCTACACCTTC. Translation gives CGSSLGEGGHGYTF.

This clonotype has only one observation. The V call is TRBV20-1, the J call TRBJ1-2; D is unclear. Trimming pared 3 bases from V and 10 bases from J, leaving 15 bases between. This CDR3 spans 12 amino acids. Germline V lookup: CDR1 DFQATT, CDR2 SNEGSKA (reference sequence). Here the CDR3 DNA reads TGCAGTGCTAGGCCCGGTGACTATTACTACACCTTC. It is translated as CSARPGDYYYTF.

V and J are TRBV7-2 and TRBJ1-4; D unclear. Germline-derived CDR1 and CDR2 are SGHTA and FQGNSA. V lost 5 bases and J 10 bases, leaving 11 bases between the germline ends. This CDR3 is built from 12 residues. In DNA, the CDR3 is TGTGCCAGCAGCCCGACCGATGGAAAACTGTTTTTT. Encoded protein: CASSPTDGKLFF. Full variable domain (remainder filled in from reference TRBV7-2 and TRBJ1-4): GAGVSQSPSNKVTEKGKDVELRCDPISGHTALYWYRQSLGQGLEFLIYFQGNSAPDKSGLPSDRFSAERTGGSVSTLTIQRTQQEDSAVYLCASSPTDGKLFFGSGTQLSVL.

The chain employs TRBV20-1 and TRBJ1-6; maybe TRBD1 (5 bases). Germline loops: CDR1 DFQATT, CDR2 SNEGSKA (reference sequence). Trimming removed 8 bases at V and 8 bases at J, with 13 bases between. There are 12 residues in the CDR3. The CDR3 region has the DNA TGCAGTCCTACCAGGGAGGATTCACCCCTCCACTTT. Translation: CSPTREDSPLHF.

A word on this clonotype: The conserved phenylalanine or tryptophan normally closing the CDR3 is absent here, so this likely arose from a read error. The DNA is omitted, as the CDR3 cannot be located on it reliably, and the CDR3 follows TCRdb's listing. The rearrangement uses TRBV2 and TRBJ2-7; TRBD1, the table's D call, lacks a check against the DNA. Germline CDR1 and CDR2: SNHLY and FYNNEI. The CDR3 contains 13 residues when both ends are counted. The CDR3 reads CASSTGRGYTFDS.

This clonotype was picked up a small number of times. The junction does not match germline at one end; this may be a read error. The V call is TRBV25-1, the J call TRBJ2-3; no clear D. This CDR3 region has 14 residues. CDR1 is MGHDK, CDR2 SYGVNS, per germline. CDR3 amino acids: CVSSELESADTQYF. The CDR3 DNA reads as TGTGTCAGCAGTGAGCTAGAATCTGCAGATACGCAGTATTTT.

This clonotype was seen repeatedly, ten times or more. V usage is TRBV2 and J usage is TRBJ1-5; TRBD1 agrees at 8 bases. V was pared by 8 bases and J by 1 base, with 7 bases of the junction left unmatched. The CDR3 covers 15 residues. Germline values: CDR1 SNHLY, CDR2 FYNNEI. CDR3 DNA sequence: TGTGCCAGCGGGGCAGGGGGCGGGAGCAATCAGCCCCAGCATTTT. This codes for CASGAGGGSNQPQHF.

The chain has TRBV6-1 and TRBJ1-2; D is unresolved. This CDR3 has 14 residues. Germline V lookup: CDR1 MNHNS, CDR2 SASEGT. Deletions cut 6 bases from V and 3 bases from J, with 14 bases between. The CDR3 bases are TGTGCCAGCAGGTCACACGGCGGGGACTATGGCTACACCTTC. This sequence encodes CASRSHGGDYGYTF.

The V gene is TRBV4-1, the J gene TRBJ2-1; weak D call: TRBD2 (6 bases). V lost 6 bases to trimming and J lost 0 bases, with 9 bases between them. This CDR3 comprises 14 residues. Germline assignment: CDR1 MGHRA and CDR2 YSYEKL. The CDR3 nucleotides read TGCGCCAGCAGGGAGGGAAGCTCCTACAATGAGCAGTTCTTC. Its protein is CASREGSSYNEQFF.

The chain carries TRBV15 and TRBJ2-3; D is perhaps TRBD1 (6 bases). This CDR3 contains 15 residues. The V gene lost 5 bases and the J gene lost 6 bases, with 18 bases spanning the gap. Germline values: CDR1 LNHNV, CDR2 YYDKDF (reference sequence). The CDR3 is CATSRRQDLLDTQYF. In DNA, the CDR3 is TGTGCCACCAGCCGGAGACAGGACCTATTGGATACGCAGTATTTT.

The rearrangement uses TRBV9 and TRBJ2-7; 9 bases are a match to TRBD1. CDR1 and CDR2 from the germline V gene are SGDLS and YYNGEE. The CDR3 loop spans 15 amino acids. J lost 11 bases, V lost 3 bases, and 15 bases had no gene match. The CDR3 sequence: CASSEEGQGLWQKYF. The CDR3 DNA follows: TGTGCCAGCAGCGAAGAGGGACAGGGCCTTTGGCAGAAGTACTTC.

The chain joins TRBV11-3 to TRBJ1-2; possible D gene TRBD1, 6 bases. The V gene lost 5 bases and the J gene lost 8 bases, with 18 bases spanning the gap. CDR1 and CDR2 (germline): SGHNT, YENEEA. CDR3 length equals 14 residues. In DNA form, the CDR3 reads TGTGCCAGCAGCCTCGGGGACATACGTCAAGGCTACACCTTC. It is translated as CASSLGDIRQGYTF.

The chain joins TRBV20-1 to TRBJ1-6; D not resolved. Germline V gene sequence: CDR1 DFQATT, CDR2 SNEGSKA (reference sequence). This CDR3 contains 13 residues. Trimming cost V 5 bases and J 11 bases, with 16 bases left between them. The CDR3, as DNA: TGCAGTGCTGGAGGCGCGATAGGTCCACCCCTCCACTTT. This sequence encodes CSAGGAIGPPLHF.

Of note for this clonotype: A read error may account for a junction end that differs from germline. This chain connects TRBV9 to TRBJ1-5; D not certain. Germline assignment: CDR1 SGDLS and CDR2 YYNGEE. The CDR3 totals 15 residues. CDR3 loop: CASSVRPDNQQRQHF. In DNA form, the CDR3 reads TGTGCCAGCAGCGTCCGACCCGATAACCAACAGCGCCAGCATTTT. The full variable domain, completed using reference TRBV9 and TRBJ1-5, is DSGVTQTPKHLITATGQRVTLRCSPRSGDLSVYWYQQSLDQGLQFLIQYYNGEERAKGNILERFSAQQFPDLHSELNLSSLELGDSALYFCASSVRPDNQQRQHFGDGTRLSIL.

The rearrangement links TRBV5-1 to TRBJ1-5, with D hard to call. This CDR3 region has 13 residues. Germline lookup yields CDR1 SGHRS and CDR2 YFSETQ. The V gene lost 0 bases and the J gene lost 7 bases, with 8 bases spanning the gap. CDR3 bases: TGCGCCAGCAGCTTGGACGGCAGGCAGCCCCAGCATTTT. It codes for CASSLDGRQPQHF.

This clonotype has more than one count but fewer than ten. A much larger clonotype is one base distant, so this may be a read error. The V and J genes are TRBV20-1 and TRBJ1-3; no clear D gene. The CDR3 covers 14 residues. The ends were cut back, 5 bases at V and 0 bases at J, with 11 bases in the middle. CDR1 DFQATT and CDR2 SNEGSKA come from the germline V gene (reference sequence). The CDR3 spells CSAGGRLSGNTIYF. The CDR3 nucleotides are TGCAGTGCTGGCGGGAGACTCTCTGGAAACACCATATATTTT.

The chain joins TRBV9 to TRBJ1-6; 10 bases are shared with TRBD1. Germline CDR1 SGDLS, CDR2 YYNGEE. CDR3 length: 15 residues. The ends lost 4 bases at V and 7 bases at J; junction bases unmatched: 5. The DNA of the CDR3 is TGTGCCAGCAGCCGAGAGGGACAGGGGAATTCACCCCTCCACTTT. It codes for CASSREGQGNSPLHF.

This clonotype occurred many times. This chain links TRBV14 with TRBJ1-3, with TRBD1 as a possible D gene (5 bases). CDR3 length: 18 residues. Per germline, CDR1 SGHDN and CDR2 FVKESK. V was trimmed by 4 bases and J by 0 bases, leaving 19 bases between them. As DNA, the CDR3 is TGTGCCAGCAGCCGAGCAAATCCAGGGTCCCCCTCTGGAAACACCATATATTTT. It encodes CASSRANPGSPSGNTIYF.

Regarding this clonotype: The final CDR3 position lacks the conserved phenylalanine or tryptophan, pointing to a likely read error. The chain has TRBV4-3 and TRBJ1-1; no clear D gene. CDR1 is LGHNA, CDR2 YSLEER, per germline. CDR3 length equals 16 residues. CDR3 in amino acids: CATSREDPGMNTEAFS. The CDR3 nucleotides read TGCGCCACCAGCAGAGAGGACCCTGGAATGAACACTGAAGCTTTCTCT.

This clonotype was seen a few times. The chain uses TRBV18 and TRBJ2-5; 7 bases are shared with TRBD1. This CDR3 has 14 amino acids. Germline-derived CDR1 and CDR2 are KGHSH and LQKENI. The chain's CDR3 is CASRTEGARETQYF. The CDR3 nucleotides are TGTGCAAGCCGAACCGAGGGGGCCCGAGAGACCCAGTACTTC.

This chain joins TRBV6-5 and TRBJ2-3; the D call may be TRBD1 or TRBD2 (5 bases each). Germline V gene lookup returns CDR1 MNHEY and CDR2 SVGAGI. CDR3 length equals 15 residues. Deletions cut 7 bases from V and 6 bases from J, with 20 bases between. CDR3 DNA sequence: TGTGCCAGCAAGAGAGGGGCGGTCCTCAGGGATACGCAGTATTTT. Its protein is CASKRGAVLRDTQYF.